The following is a T cell receptor (beta chain) sequence with its context. V dropped 0 bases and J dropped 5 bases, with 10 bases sitting between them. The CDR3 length is 15 residues. Germline CDR1 is MNHEY and CDR2 is SVGAGI. 500 ng RNA was reverse transcribed with alpha and beta constant-region primers. Separate chain-specific third strand synthesis with multiplexing indices produced the alpha and beta libraries. One entry per CDR3 protein, called by TCRdb with MiXCR from the 5' RACE reads. The sample has about 24,000 distinct CDR3 sequences; about 9% are singletons. These data originate in a study of HIV-infected patients and healthy controls. No cell fractionation was done, so the repertoire covers all unsorted peripheral blood T cells.

The sequenced sample was blood. This sequence was found in an adult in good health. The V call is TRBV6-5, the J call TRBJ2-2; maybe TRBD2 (5 bases). In DNA form, the CDR3 reads TGTGCCAGCAGTTACTCGGGGAGAGGAACCGGGGAGCTGTTTTTT. Translated: CASSYSGRGTGELFF.